This record looks at one T cell receptor beta chain sequence and its context. This sample stems from a study of blood T cells in healthy people across ages. A second PCR, run for roughly 7 to 11 cycles, used a sample-barcoded 5' primer plus a J-beta primer mix. TCRdb re-called the 5' RACE reads through MiXCR, storing one row per CDR3 protein. The sample lists some 1,800,000 distinct CDR3 sequences; roughly two fifths were seen once. The receptor's source is a human donor in good health. Specimen: blood.

The CDR3 is CASSVAGRNSPLHF. The CDR3 DNA reads TGTGCCAGCAGTGTGGCAGGGAGGAATTCACCCCTCCACTTT. The V gene is TRBV6-1, the J gene TRBJ1-6; tentative D call: TRBD1 (5 bases). Trimming shortened V by 4 bases and J by 7 bases, and 11 bases separated the two germline ends. The germline V gene has CDR1 MNHNS and CDR2 SASEGT. The CDR3 has 14 residues.